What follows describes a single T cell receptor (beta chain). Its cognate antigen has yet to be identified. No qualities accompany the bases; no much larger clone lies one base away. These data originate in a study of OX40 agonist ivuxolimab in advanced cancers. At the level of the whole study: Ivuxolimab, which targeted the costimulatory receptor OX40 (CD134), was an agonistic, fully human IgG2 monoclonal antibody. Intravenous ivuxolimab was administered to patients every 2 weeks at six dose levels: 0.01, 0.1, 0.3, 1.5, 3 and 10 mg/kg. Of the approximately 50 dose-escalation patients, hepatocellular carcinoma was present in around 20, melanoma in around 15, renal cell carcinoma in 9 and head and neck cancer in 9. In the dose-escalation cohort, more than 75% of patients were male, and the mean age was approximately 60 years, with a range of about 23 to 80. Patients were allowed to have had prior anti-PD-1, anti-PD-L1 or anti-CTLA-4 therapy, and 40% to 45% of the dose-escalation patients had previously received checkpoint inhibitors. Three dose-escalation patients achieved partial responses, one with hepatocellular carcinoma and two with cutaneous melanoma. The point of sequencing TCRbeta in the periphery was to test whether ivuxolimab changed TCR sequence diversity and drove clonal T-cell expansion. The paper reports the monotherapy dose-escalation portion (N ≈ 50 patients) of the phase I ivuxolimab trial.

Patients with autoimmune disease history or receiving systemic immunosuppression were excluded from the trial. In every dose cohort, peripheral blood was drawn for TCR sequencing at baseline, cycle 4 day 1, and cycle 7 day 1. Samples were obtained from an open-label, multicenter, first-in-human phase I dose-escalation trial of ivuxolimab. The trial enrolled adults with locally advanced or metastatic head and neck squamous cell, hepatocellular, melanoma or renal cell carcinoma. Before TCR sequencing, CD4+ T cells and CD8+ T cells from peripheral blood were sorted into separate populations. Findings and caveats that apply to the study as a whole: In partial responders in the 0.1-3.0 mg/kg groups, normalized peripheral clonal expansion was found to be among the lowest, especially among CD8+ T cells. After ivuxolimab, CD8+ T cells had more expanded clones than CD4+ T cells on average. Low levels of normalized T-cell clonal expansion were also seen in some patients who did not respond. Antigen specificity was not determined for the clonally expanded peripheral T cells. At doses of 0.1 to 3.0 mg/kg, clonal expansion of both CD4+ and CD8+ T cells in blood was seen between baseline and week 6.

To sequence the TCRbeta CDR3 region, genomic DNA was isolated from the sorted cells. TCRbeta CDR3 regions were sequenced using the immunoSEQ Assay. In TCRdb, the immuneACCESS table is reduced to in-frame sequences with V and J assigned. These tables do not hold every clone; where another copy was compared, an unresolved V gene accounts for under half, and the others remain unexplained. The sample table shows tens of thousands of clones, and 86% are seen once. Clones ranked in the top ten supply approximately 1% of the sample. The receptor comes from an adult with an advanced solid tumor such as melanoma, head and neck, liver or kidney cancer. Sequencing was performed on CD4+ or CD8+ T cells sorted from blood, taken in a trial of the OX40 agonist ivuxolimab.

The encoded CDR3 is CASSLGTVSGNTIYF. The nucleotide sequence reads as follows: TGTGCCAGCAGCTTAGGGACCGTCTCTGGAAACACCATATATTTT. This receptor chain uses TRBV7-9 and TRBJ1-3; confidence is insufficient to name the D gene. From a lookup of the germline V gene (reference sequence), CDR1 and CDR2 are SEHNR and FQNEAQ. From the cysteine through the phenylalanine, the CDR3 covers 15 amino acids. Of all the DNA, just the CDR3 is kept, 45 bases in frame from base 1. The V end loses 1 base and the J end loses 0 bases, and a stretch of 7 bases separates them.